These 20 T cell receptor beta chains were sequenced from one sample in a study of blood T cell repertoires in COVID-19. Produced via immunoSEQ multiplex PCR; TCRdb's table is partial and in-frame only. The data hold 40,000 to 60,000 clones, with around 83% observed a single time. Material: peripheral blood. The source of these receptors is a man between 50 and 59 years old with acute or convalescent COVID-19.

The rearrangement uses TRBV11-2 and TRBJ2-1, with 11 nucleotides matching TRBD2. This CDR3 is 18 amino acids long. Germline CDR1 SGHAT, CDR2 FQNNGV. Trimming removed 1 base from V and 8 bases from J; junction bases left unmatched: 13. CDR3 in DNA: TGTGCCAGCAGCTTAGGGTCGAGACTAGCGGGAAATAGCTATGAGCAGTTCTTC. Encoded protein: CASSLGSRLAGNSYEQFF.

This clone was seen only a few times. The V gene is TRBV3-1 (or the pseudogene TRBV3-2), the J gene TRBJ2-5; 9 nucleotides match TRBD2. The germline CDR1 and CDR2 sequences are LGHDT and YNNKEL (reference sequence). The CDR3 spans 15 residues. Trimming took 1 base from V and 4 from J; bases not matched to a gene: 4. CDR3 sequence: CASSQGAGGGETQYF. DNA for the CDR3: TGTGCCAGCAGCCAAGGAGCGGGAGGAGGAGAGACCCAGTACTTC.

V and J are TRBV27 and TRBJ2-3, with TRBD2 matching 10 bases. After removal of 7 bases from V and 0 bases from J, the junction contained 4 bases not matched to a gene. This CDR3 region has 15 residues. In germline, CDR1 is MNHEY, CDR2 SMNVEV (reference sequence). CDR3 residues: CASKTSGHSTDTQYF. CDR3 bases: TGTGCCAGCAAGACTAGCGGGCATAGCACAGATACGCAGTATTTT.

V gene TRBV7-9 combines with J gene TRBJ2-2; 8 bases match TRBD2. This CDR3 has 14 amino acids. J lost 6 bases, V lost 3 bases, and 3 bases had no gene match. CDR1 is SEHNR and CDR2 is FQNEAQ in the germline V gene (reference sequence). CDR3 in DNA: TGTGCCAGCAGCTTGGTGACTAGCGCCGGGGAGCTGTTTTTT. It translates to CASSLVTSAGELFF.

The chain employs TRBV5-1 and TRBJ2-1; maybe TRBD2 (6 bases). The germline V and J ends were trimmed by 0 bases and 0 bases, with 13 bases remaining between them. The CDR3 runs to 17 residues. Per the germline V gene, CDR1 is SGHRS and CDR2 is YFSETQ. The CDR3 coding sequence is TGCGCCAGCAGCTTGGGCTCTGGGGGGAGCTCCTACAATGAGCAGTTCTTC. This encodes CASSLGSGGSSYNEQFF.

The sample holds one count of this clone. The chain carries TRBV7-8 and TRBJ1-4, with D uncertain. In germline, CDR1 is SGHVS, CDR2 FQNEAQ. The length of the CDR3 is 15 residues. V was pared by 2 bases and J by 6 bases, with 13 bases between. CDR3 region: CASSLSVTFHEKLFF. The CDR3 coding sequence is TGTGCCAGCAGCTTATCGGTCACCTTCCATGAAAAACTGTTTTTT.

The chain combines TRBV19 with TRBJ1-1; weak D call: TRBD1 (6 bases). This CDR3 is 12 amino acids long. The germline V gene encodes CDR1 LNHDA and CDR2 SQIVND (reference sequence). Trimming shortened V by 7 bases and J by 7 bases, and 13 bases separated the two germline ends. The CDR3 region is CASIRGRGEAFF. The CDR3 nucleotides read TGTGCCAGTATCAGGGGCCGGGGTGAAGCTTTCTTT.

This chain uses TRBV7-9 with TRBJ2-2; unclear D gene. The V end lost 8 bases, the J end lost 0 bases, and 7 bases lay between the germline ends. Per the germline V gene, CDR1 is SEHNR and CDR2 is FQNEAQ (reference sequence). This CDR3 has 13 residues. Here the CDR3 DNA reads TGTGCCAGCCGTTACACGAACACCGGGGAGCTGTTTTTT. Its protein product is CASRYTNTGELFF.

The rearrangement uses TRBV19 and TRBJ1-4; a possible D gene is TRBD1 (6 bases). The CDR3 totals 15 residues. Per the germline V gene, CDR1 is LNHDA and CDR2 is SQIVND (reference sequence). V was pared by 6 bases and J by 2 bases, with 13 bases between. CDR3 amino acids: CASSRGYGTNEKLFF. DNA of the CDR3: TGTGCCAGTAGCAGGGGCTACGGGACTAATGAAAAACTGTTTTTT.

The CDR3 protein is CAIIGGEDQPQHF. For the CDR3, the DNA is TGTGCCATCATCGGTGGGGAGGACCAGCCCCAGCATTTT. The V gene is TRBV6-5, the J gene TRBJ1-5; D is uncertain. This CDR3 region has 13 residues. Trimming took 10 bases from V and 7 from J, leaving 17 bases between them. The germline V gene encodes CDR1 MNHEY and CDR2 SVGAGI.

The rearrangement uses TRBV15 and TRBJ1-4, with no clear D. V was pared by 5 bases and J by 2 bases, with 9 bases between. Germline V gene sequence: CDR1 LNHNV, CDR2 YYDKDF (reference sequence). The CDR3 covers 14 residues. CDR3 in DNA: TGTGCCACCAGCGAGACGGGGACTAATGAAAAACTGTTTTTT. Amino acids: CATSETGTNEKLFF.

The chain is built from TRBV7-6 and TRBJ2-7; D might be TRBD1 (5 bases). This CDR3 region has 16 residues. CDR1 is SGHVS and CDR2 is FNYEAQ in the germline V gene. V lost 5 bases and J lost 1, with 18 bases in between. CDR3 region: CASSLGASVISYEQYF. CDR3 in DNA: TGTGCCAGCAGCCTAGGGGCGTCCGTAATATCCTACGAGCAGTACTTC.

The chain is built from TRBV7-2 and TRBJ1-2, with TRBD1 identical over 11 bases. CDR1 and CDR2 (germline): SGHTA, FQGNSA. V lost 5 bases and J lost 8; bases outside the gene matches: 7. This CDR3 spans 14 amino acids. CDR3 region: CASSLGQGAGGYTF. In nucleotides, the CDR3 is TGTGCCAGCAGCCTAGGACAGGGGGCGGGCGGCTACACCTTC.

J is TRBJ1-3 and V is TRBV29-1; weak D call: TRBD1 (6 bases). This CDR3 comprises 15 residues. Germline-derived CDR1 and CDR2 are SQVTM and ANQGSEA. The V gene lost 1 base and the J gene lost 0 bases, with 10 bases spanning the gap. The CDR3 loop reads CSVEGDRRSGNTIYF. The DNA of the CDR3 is TGCAGCGTTGAAGGCGACAGGCGCTCTGGAAACACCATATATTTT.

The chain links TRBV24-1 to TRBJ2-1, with D tentatively TRBD2 (5 bases). The CDR3 length is 20 residues. V was trimmed by 2 bases and J by 7 bases, leaving 29 bases between them. The germline CDR1 and CDR2 sequences are KGHDR and SFDVKD. CDR3 in DNA: TGTGCCACCAGTGATTCCCCCGGCGAGCGGATTCGAGGTTCGTCTAATGAGCAGTTCTTC. Translation gives CATSDSPGERIRGSSNEQFF.

The chain employs TRBV5-6 and TRBJ2-7; 7 bases line up with TRBD1. With V trimmed by 4 bases and J by 4 bases, 23 bases remained unmatched. CDR1 and CDR2 from the germline V gene are SGHDT and YYEEEE. The CDR3 runs to 19 residues. The CDR3 loop is CASSPLTGIPPNSPYEQYF. The CDR3 DNA follows: TGTGCCAGCAGCCCTTTGACAGGGATCCCCCCTAACTCCCCTTACGAGCAGTACTTC. Based on the CDR3 plus reference TRBV5-6 and TRBJ2-7, the full variable domain is DAGVTQSPTHLIKTRGQQVTLRCSPKSGHDTVSWYQQALGQGPQFIFQYYEEEERQRGNFPDRFSGHQFPNYSSELNVNALLLGDSALYLCASSPLTGIPPNSPYEQYFGPGTRLTVT.

This clone was detected once. This chain uses TRBV5-1 with TRBJ2-1, with 10 bases aligning to TRBD2. Trimming at V came to 4 bases and at J to 7 bases, leaving 11 bases not matched to a gene. The CDR3 covers 16 residues. From germline, CDR1 is SGHRS and CDR2 YFSETQ. CDR3 loop: CASSMGSLAGVNEQFF. The CDR3 DNA sequence: TGCGCCAGCAGCATGGGGTCCCTAGCGGGAGTTAATGAGCAGTTCTTC.

The V gene is TRBV9, the J gene TRBJ1-4, with 9 bases matching TRBD1. The germline V gene has CDR1 SGDLS and CDR2 YYNGEE. The CDR3 is 13 residues long. V trimming: 0 bases; J trimming: 12 bases; junction bases outside the gene matches: 3. CDR3 residues: CASSVGGQGELFF. In nucleotides, the CDR3 is TGTGCCAGCAGCGTAGGGGGACAGGGAGAACTGTTTTTT.

This sequence joins TRBV29-1 and TRBJ2-1; 9 bases are a match to TRBD2. The V segment lost 8 bases and the J segment 7 bases; nucleotides outside the gene matches: 18. The CDR3 has 16 residues. Germline assignment: CDR1 SQVTM and CDR2 ANQGSEA. Here the CDR3 reads CSTPPRLGGGANEQFF. The CDR3 DNA reads as TGCAGCACCCCCCCTCGGCTTGGCGGGGGGGCAAATGAGCAGTTCTTC.

The CDR3 sequence is CASSIQEGHEQYF. Here the CDR3 DNA reads TGTGCCAGTAGTATTCAAGAGGGCCACGAGCAGTACTTC. J is TRBJ2-7 and V is TRBV19; D possibly corresponds to TRBD2 (5 bases). V dropped 3 bases and J dropped 5 bases, with 11 bases sitting between them. Germline loops: CDR1 LNHDA, CDR2 SQIVND (reference sequence). The CDR3 extends over 13 amino acids.